The subject of this entry is one T cell receptor beta chain. Sequencing was performed with immunoSEQ multiplex PCR; in TCRdb, only in-frame clones are kept and a portion is missing. The sample shows roughly 150,000 clones, around four fifths of them seen only once. In germline, CDR1 is LGHNA, CDR2 YNFKEQ. The germline V and J ends were trimmed by 4 bases and 5 bases, with 12 bases remaining between them. The length of the CDR3 is 15 residues. This sample is part of a study of blood T cell repertoires in COVID-19. Background on the study: Samples representing acute and convalescent COVID-19 were sourced from the United States, Italy and Spain. PBMCs, B-cell-depleted T cells, or T cells provided the cDNA or gDNA that made up the material.

The specimen was peripheral blood. The rearrangement joins TRBV4-2 to TRBJ1-6; D is uncertain. This TCR was recovered from a woman older than 75 with acute or convalescent COVID-19. CDR3 DNA sequence: TGTGCCAGCAGCCGAGAGTATAGAAATAATTCACCCCTCCACTTT. This codes for CASSREYRNNSPLHF.